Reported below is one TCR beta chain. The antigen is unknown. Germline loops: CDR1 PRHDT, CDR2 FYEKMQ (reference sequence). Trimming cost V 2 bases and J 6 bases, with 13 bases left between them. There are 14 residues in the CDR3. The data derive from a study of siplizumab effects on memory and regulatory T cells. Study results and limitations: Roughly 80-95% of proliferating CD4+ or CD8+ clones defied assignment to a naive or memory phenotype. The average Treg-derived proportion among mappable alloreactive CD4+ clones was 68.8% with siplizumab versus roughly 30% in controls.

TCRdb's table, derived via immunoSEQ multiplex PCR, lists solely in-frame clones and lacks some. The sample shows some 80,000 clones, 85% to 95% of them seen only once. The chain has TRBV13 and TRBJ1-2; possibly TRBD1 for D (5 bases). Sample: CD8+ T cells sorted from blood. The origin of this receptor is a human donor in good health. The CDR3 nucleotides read TGTGCCAGCAGCTTATCATCCAGGGAAGATGGCTACACCTTC. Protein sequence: CASSLSSREDGYTF.